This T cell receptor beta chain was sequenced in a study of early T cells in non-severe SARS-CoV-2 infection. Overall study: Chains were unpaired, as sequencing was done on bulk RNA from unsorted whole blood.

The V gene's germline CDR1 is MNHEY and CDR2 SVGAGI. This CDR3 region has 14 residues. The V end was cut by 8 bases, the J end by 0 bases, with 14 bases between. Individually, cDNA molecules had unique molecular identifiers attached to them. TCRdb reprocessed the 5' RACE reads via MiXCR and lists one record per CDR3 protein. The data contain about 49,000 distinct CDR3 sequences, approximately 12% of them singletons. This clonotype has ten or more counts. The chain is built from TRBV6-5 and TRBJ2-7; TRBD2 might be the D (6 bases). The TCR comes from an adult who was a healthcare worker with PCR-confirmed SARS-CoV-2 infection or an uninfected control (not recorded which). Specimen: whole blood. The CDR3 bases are TGTGCCAGCCGATGGGGGGAGAGCTCCTACGAGCAGTACTTC. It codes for CASRWGESSYEQYF.